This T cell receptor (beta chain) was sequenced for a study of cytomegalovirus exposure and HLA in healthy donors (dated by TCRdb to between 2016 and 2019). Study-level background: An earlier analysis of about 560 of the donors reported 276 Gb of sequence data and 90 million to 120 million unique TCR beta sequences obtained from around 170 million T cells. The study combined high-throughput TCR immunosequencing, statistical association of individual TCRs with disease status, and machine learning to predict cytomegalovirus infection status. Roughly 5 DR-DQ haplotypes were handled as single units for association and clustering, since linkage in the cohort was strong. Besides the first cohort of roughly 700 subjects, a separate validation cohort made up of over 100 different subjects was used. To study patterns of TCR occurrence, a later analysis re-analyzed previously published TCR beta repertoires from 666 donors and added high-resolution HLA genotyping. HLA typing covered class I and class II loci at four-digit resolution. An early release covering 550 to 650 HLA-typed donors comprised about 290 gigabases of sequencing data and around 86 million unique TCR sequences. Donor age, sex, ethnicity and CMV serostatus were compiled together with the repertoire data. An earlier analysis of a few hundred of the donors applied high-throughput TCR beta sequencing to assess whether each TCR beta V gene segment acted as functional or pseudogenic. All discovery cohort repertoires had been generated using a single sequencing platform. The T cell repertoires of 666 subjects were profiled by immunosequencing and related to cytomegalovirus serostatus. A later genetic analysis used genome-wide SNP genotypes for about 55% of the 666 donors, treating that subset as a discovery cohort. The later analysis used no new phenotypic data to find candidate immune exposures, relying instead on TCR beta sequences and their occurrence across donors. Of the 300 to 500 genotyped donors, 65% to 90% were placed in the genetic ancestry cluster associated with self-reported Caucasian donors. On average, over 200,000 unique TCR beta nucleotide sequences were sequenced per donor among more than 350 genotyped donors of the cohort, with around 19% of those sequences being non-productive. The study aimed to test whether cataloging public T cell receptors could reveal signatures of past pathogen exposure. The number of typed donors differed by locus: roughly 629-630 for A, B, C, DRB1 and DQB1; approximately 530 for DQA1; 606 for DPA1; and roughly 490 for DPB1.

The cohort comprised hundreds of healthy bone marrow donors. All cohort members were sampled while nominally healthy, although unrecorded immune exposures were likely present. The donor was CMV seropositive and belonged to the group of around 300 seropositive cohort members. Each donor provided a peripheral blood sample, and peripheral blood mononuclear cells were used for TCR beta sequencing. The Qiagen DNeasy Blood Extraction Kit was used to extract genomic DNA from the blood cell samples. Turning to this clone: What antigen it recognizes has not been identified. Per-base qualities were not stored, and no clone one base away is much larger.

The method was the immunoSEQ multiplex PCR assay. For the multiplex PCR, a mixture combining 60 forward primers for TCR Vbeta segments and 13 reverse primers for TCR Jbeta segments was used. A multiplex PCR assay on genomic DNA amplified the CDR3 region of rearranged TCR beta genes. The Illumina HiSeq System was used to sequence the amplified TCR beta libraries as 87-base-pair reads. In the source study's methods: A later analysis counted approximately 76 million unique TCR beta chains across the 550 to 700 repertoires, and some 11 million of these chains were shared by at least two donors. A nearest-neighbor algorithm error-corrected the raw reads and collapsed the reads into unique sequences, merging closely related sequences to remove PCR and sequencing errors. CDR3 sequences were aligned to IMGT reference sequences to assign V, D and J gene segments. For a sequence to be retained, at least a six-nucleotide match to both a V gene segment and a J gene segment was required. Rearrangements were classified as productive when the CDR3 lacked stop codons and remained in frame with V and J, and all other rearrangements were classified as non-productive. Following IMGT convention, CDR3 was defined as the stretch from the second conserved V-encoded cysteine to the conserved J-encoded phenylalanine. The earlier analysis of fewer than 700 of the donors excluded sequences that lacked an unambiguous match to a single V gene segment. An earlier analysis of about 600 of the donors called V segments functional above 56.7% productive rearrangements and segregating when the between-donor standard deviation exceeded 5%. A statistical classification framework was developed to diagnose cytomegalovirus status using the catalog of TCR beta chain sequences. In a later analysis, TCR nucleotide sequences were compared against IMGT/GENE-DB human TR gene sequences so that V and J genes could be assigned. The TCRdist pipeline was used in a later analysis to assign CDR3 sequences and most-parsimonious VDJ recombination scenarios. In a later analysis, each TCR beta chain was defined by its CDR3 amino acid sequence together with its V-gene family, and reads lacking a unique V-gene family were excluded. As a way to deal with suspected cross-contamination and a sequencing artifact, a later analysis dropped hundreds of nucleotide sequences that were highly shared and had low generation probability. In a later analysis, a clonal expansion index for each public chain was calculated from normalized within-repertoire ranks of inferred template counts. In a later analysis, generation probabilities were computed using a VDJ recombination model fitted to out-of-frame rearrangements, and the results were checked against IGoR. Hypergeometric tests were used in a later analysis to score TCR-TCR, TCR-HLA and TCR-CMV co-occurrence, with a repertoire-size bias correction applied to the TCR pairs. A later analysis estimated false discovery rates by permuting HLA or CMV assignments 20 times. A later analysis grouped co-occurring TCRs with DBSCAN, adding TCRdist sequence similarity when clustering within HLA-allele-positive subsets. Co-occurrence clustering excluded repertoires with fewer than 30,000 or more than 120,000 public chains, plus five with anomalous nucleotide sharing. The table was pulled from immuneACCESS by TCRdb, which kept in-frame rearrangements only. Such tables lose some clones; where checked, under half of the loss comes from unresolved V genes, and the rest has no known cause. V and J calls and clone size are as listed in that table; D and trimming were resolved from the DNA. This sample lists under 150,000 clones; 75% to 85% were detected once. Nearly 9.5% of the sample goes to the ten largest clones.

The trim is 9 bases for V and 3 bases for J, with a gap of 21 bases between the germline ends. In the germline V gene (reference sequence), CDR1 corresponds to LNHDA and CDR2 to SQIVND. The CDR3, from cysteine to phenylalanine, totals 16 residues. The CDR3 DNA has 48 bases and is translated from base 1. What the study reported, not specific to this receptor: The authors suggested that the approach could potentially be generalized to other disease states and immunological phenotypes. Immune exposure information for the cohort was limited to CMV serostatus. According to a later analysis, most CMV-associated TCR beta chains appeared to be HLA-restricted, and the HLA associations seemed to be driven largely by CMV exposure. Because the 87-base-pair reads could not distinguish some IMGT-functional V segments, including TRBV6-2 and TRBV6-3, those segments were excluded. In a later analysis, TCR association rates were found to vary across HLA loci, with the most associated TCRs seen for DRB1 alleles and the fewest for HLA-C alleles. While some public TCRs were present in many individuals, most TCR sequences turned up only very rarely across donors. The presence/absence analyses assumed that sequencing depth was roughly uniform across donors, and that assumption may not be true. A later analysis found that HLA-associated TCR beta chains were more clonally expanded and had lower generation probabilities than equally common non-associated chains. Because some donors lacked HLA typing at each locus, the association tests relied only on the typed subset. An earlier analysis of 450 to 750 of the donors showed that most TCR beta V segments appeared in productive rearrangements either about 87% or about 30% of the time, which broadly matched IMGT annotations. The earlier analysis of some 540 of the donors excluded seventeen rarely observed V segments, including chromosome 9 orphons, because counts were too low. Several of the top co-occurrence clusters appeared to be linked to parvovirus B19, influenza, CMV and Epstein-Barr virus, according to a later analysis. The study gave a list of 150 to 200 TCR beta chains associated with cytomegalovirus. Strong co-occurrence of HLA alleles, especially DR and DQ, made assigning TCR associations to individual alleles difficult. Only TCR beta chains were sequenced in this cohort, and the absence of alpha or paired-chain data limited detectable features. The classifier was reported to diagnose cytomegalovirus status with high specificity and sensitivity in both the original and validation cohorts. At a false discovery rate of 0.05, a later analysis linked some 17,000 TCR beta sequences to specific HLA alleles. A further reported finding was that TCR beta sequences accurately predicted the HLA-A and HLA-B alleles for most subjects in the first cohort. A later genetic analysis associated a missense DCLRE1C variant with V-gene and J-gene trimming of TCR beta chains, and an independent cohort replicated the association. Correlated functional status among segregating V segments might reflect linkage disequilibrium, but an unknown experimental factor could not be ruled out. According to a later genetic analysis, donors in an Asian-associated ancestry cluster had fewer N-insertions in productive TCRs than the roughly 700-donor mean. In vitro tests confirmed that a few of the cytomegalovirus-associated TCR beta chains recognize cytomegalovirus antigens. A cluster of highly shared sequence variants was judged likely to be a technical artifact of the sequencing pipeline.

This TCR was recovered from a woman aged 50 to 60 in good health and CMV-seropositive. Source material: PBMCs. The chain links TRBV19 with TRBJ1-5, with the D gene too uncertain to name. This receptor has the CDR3 CASKPGGFLTNQPQHF. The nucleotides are TGTGCCAGCAAGCCTGGAGGGTTTCTAACCAATCAGCCCCAGCATTTT.